Shown below are 14 T cell receptor beta chains from a single sample sequenced in a study of cytomegalovirus exposure and HLA in healthy donors. Primers for the PCR totalled 60 Vbeta and 13 Jbeta. Libraries were prepared by immunoSEQ multiplex PCR; TCRdb keeps only in-frame clonotypes and omits some of them. The table lists 98,000 or so clones, around 80% of them singletons. Specimen: PBMCs. The receptors come from a human donor in good health.

V and J are TRBV7-8 and TRBJ2-3; D is unclear. The CDR3 loop spans 13 amino acids. V was pared by 3 bases and J by 2 bases, with 6 bases between. Germline CDR1 is SGHVS and CDR2 is FQNEAQ. CDR3 nucleotide sequence: TGTGCCAGCAGCTTCGACATCACAGATACGCAGTATTTT. Residues: CASSFDITDTQYF. Drawing the rest from reference TRBV7-8 and TRBJ2-3, the complete variable domain is GAGVSQSPRYKVAKRGQDVALRCDPISGHVSLFWYQQALGQGPEFLTYFQNEAQLDKSGLPSDRFFAERPEGSVSTLKIQRTQQEDSAVYLCASSFDITDTQYFGPGTRLTVL.

The genes are TRBV29-1 and TRBJ1-2; TRBD1 is a possible D gene (5 bases). Germline values: CDR1 SQVTM, CDR2 ANQGSEA. V lost 4 bases and J lost 0, with 15 bases in between. The length of the CDR3 is 15 residues. In DNA form, the CDR3 reads TGCAGCGTTGGCGCGGGGAGGGGCACTAACTATGGCTACACCTTC. Its protein is CSVGAGRGTNYGYTF.

This sequence joins TRBV19 and TRBJ1-2; D is uncertain. V lost 5 bases, J lost 6 bases, and 16 bases lay in between. Germline CDR1 reads LNHDA; CDR2 reads SQIVND (reference sequence). The CDR3 spans 14 residues. The CDR3 coding sequence is TGTGCCAGTAGTCCGGTTCAGGTTATCGATGGCTACACCTTC. This translates into CASSPVQVIDGYTF. The whole variable domain, remainder taken from reference TRBV19 and TRBJ1-2, is DGGITQSPKYLFRKEGQNVTLSCEQNLNHDAMYWYRQDPGQGLRLIYYSQIVNDFQKGDIAEGYSVSREKKESFPLTVTSAQKNPTAFYLCASSPVQVIDGYTFGSGTRLTVV.

The genes are TRBV4-1 and TRBJ1-3; D is undetermined. Germline CDR1 and CDR2: MGHRA and YSYEKL. V dropped 3 bases and J dropped 0 bases, with 12 bases sitting between them. The CDR3 length is 16 residues. Here the CDR3 DNA reads TGCGCCAGCAGCCATTCGGGTTTCGACTCTGGAAACACCATATATTTT. Its translation: CASSHSGFDSGNTIYF.

The V gene is TRBV9, the J gene TRBJ2-3; 13 bases are shared with TRBD2. CDR1 and CDR2 from the germline V gene are SGDLS and YYNGEE. The CDR3 length is 16 residues. The V and J ends lost 4 bases and 1 base, in that order; junction bases with no gene match: 3. As DNA, the CDR3 is TGTGCCAGCAGCCGCGGGACTAGCGGGGGCACAGATACGCAGTATTTT. It is translated as CASSRGTSGGTDTQYF.

The chain uses TRBV5-5 and TRBJ2-1; a weak D match, TRBD1 (7 bases). Germline CDR1 SGHKS, CDR2 YYEKEE (reference sequence). V lost 5 bases to trimming and J lost 5 bases, with 20 bases between them. CDR3 length: 16 residues. DNA of the CDR3: TGTGCCAGCAGTCGCATACCGGGACAGCGGGACAATGAGCAGTTCTTC. Protein: CASSRIPGQRDNEQFF.

The chain carries TRBV2 and TRBJ2-4, with D perhaps matching TRBD2 (5 bases). CDR3 length equals 15 residues. Germline CDR1 and CDR2: SNHLY and FYNNEI. V was shortened by 6 bases and J by 0 bases, with 12 bases between the two germline ends. DNA for the CDR3: TGTGCCAGCAGGGAGGACCTACTAGCCAAAAACATTCAGTACTTC. Translated, it gives CASREDLLAKNIQYF.

The gene calls are TRBV18 and TRBJ1-4; D ambiguous. The germline CDR1 and CDR2 sequences are KGHSH and LQKENI. Trimming removed 4 bases from V and 0 bases from J, with 12 bases in between. This CDR3 comprises 16 residues. CDR3 in amino acids: CASSQSSIATNEKLFF. The DNA for the CDR3 is TGTGCCAGCTCACAGAGTTCGATTGCAACTAATGAAAAACTGTTTTTT.

In its sample, this clone was seen a few times. The J gene is TRBJ2-1, the V gene TRBV10-1, with D perhaps matching TRBD1 (6 bases). The CDR3 totals 17 residues. Trimming removed 2 bases at V and 5 bases at J, with 19 bases between. Per germline, CDR1 WNHNN and CDR2 SYGVQD (reference sequence). CDR3 in DNA: TGCGCCAGCAGTGAGAAAAAGGGGGTCACTATGGACAATGAGCAGTTCTTC. Its protein product is CASSEKKGVTMDNEQFF.

This sequence joins TRBV6-1 and TRBJ1-2; possibly TRBD1 for D (6 bases). The CDR3 sequence is 13 residues long. Per germline, CDR1 MNHNS and CDR2 SASEGT. The V and J ends lost 4 bases and 7 bases respectively, with 13 bases between them. This CDR3 is CASSGTQGGGYTF. CDR3 nucleotide sequence: TGTGCCAGCAGTGGAACACAGGGCGGTGGCTACACCTTC.

This chain uses TRBV29-1 with TRBJ2-1; TRBD1 matches 8 bases. The CDR3 loop spans 14 amino acids. V was clipped by 5 bases and J by 1 base; unmatched bases: 4. In germline, CDR1 is SQVTM, CDR2 ANQGSEA. Written as DNA, the CDR3 is TGCAGCGTTAGTAGGACAGGGTCCTACAATGAGCAGTTCTTC. Its translation is CSVSRTGSYNEQFF.

This clone appeared once. The chain employs TRBV7-9 and TRBJ2-1; 15 nucleotides match TRBD2. The junction had 4 bases not matched to a gene; V was cut back by 2 bases and J by 5 bases. Germline CDR1 reads SEHNR; CDR2 reads FQNEAQ (reference sequence). This CDR3 contains 17 residues. As DNA, the CDR3 is TGTGCCAGCAGCTTATCCGGACTAGCGGGGGGGCACAATGAGCAGTTCTTC. Amino acid sequence: CASSLSGLAGGHNEQFF. Full variable domain (outside the CDR3, taken from reference TRBV7-9 and TRBJ2-1): DTGVSQNPRHKITKRGQNVTFRCDPISEHNRLYWYRQTLGQGPEFLTYFQNEAQLEKSRLLSDRFSAERPKGSFSTLEIQRTEQGDSAMYLCASSLSGLAGGHNEQFFGPGTRLTVL.

The chain employs TRBV14 and TRBJ2-1; D remains unclear. The CDR3 loop spans 13 amino acids. Germline V gives CDR1 SGHDN, CDR2 FVKESK. Trimming pared 4 bases from V and 8 bases from J, leaving 12 bases between. The CDR3 region has the DNA TGTGCCAGCAGCCCCAGACTCCGCGATGAGCAGTTCTTC. Protein sequence: CASSPRLRDEQFF.

The chain carries TRBV6-5 and TRBJ1-3; D possibly corresponds to TRBD1 (6 bases). The CDR3 contains 14 residues. Trimming cost V 5 bases and J 2 bases, with 10 bases left between them. Per the germline V gene, CDR1 is MNHEY and CDR2 is SVGAGI. The CDR3 nucleotides read TGTGCCAGCAGTGAAGGGGGGGCTGGAAACACCATATATTTT. Protein product: CASSEGGAGNTIYF.